This T cell receptor (beta chain) was sequenced during a study of T cell repertoires in cytomegalovirus infection. Concerning this clonotype: Its antigen remains unidentified.

TCRdb reanalysed the reads using MiXCR and keeps one entry per CDR3 protein. The sample shows 700,000 to 950,000 distinct CDR3 sequences, roughly 33% of them seen only once. CDR1 is SGHAT, CDR2 FQDESV, per germline (reference sequence). Germline trimming cut 2 bases from V and 4 bases from J; bases unmatched to any gene: 7. The CDR3 is made up of 15 amino acids. The V gene is TRBV11-1, the J gene TRBJ1-1; 7 bases line up with TRBD1. This clonotype originated in a human donor in good health (CMV status not recorded). Some clones in this sample may be carry-over from other donors' samples. Sequenced here: cultured CD8+ T cells from PBMCs, sampled from culture after CMV antigen stimulation. DNA for the CDR3: TGTGCCAGCAGCTTATTCGCCGGGACAGCCACTGAAGCTTTCTTT. This translates into CASSLFAGTATEAFF. Drawing the rest from reference TRBV11-1 and TRBJ1-1, the complete variable domain is EAEVAQSPRYKITEKSQAVAFWCDPISGHATLYWYRQILGQGPELLVQFQDESVVDDSQLPKDRFSAERLKGVDSTLKIQPAELGDSAMYLCASSLFAGTATEAFFGQGTRLTVV.